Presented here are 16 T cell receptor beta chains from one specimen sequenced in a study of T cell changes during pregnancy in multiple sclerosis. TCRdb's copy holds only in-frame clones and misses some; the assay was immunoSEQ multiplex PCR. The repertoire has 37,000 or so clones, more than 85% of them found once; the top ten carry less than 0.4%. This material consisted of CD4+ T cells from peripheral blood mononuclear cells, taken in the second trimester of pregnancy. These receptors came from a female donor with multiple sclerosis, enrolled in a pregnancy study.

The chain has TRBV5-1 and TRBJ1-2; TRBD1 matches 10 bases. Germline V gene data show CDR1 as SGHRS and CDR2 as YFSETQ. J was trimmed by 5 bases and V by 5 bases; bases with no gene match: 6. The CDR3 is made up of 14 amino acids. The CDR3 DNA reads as TGCGCCAGCAGATCGACAGGGGGCGGGTATGGCTACACCTTC. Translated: CASRSTGGGYGYTF.

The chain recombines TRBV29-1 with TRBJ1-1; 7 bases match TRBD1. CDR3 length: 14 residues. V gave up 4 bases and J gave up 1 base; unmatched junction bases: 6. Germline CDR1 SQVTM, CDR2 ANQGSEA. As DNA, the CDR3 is TGCAGCGTTGGGAGGGACAGAGAGAACACTGAAGCTTTCTTT. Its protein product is CSVGRDRENTEAFF.

DNA for the CDR3: TGCGCCAGCAGCTTAAATTACAGGTCCTACGAGCAGTACTTC. It translates to CASSLNYRSYEQYF. The chain has TRBV5-1 and TRBJ2-7; D might be TRBD1 (5 bases). Deletions cut 2 bases from V and 1 base from J, with 10 bases between. CDR1 and CDR2 from the germline V gene are SGHRS and YFSETQ. The CDR3 extends over 14 amino acids.

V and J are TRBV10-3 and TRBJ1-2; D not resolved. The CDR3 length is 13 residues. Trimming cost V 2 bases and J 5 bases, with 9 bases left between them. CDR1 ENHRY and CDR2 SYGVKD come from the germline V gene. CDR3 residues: CAISEGGTYGYTF. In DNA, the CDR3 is TGTGCCATCAGTGAGGGCGGCACTTATGGCTACACCTTC.

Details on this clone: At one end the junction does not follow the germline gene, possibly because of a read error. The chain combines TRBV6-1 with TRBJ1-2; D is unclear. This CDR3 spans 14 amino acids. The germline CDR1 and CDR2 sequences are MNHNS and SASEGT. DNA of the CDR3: TGTGCCGGCAGTGCGTGGCTAGCTAACTATGGCTACACCTTC. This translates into CAGSAWLANYGYTF.

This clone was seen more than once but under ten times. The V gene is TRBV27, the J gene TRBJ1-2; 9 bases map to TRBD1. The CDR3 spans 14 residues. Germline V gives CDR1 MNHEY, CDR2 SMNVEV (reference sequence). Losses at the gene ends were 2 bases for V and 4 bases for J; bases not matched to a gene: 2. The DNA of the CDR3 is TGTGCCAGCAGTTTACGGACAGGGGTCTATGGCTACACCTTC. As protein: CASSLRTGVYGYTF.

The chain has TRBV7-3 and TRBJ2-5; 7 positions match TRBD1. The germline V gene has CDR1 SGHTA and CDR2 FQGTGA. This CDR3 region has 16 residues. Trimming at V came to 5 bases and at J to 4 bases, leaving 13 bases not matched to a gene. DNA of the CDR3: TGTGCCAGCAGCGACAGGGCAGGTGGTAGGGGAGAGACCCAGTACTTC. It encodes CASSDRAGGRGETQYF.

CDR3 nucleotides: TGTGCCAGTAGTATAGATCACCGGGGGGGCTTGGGCTACACCTTC. This sequence encodes CASSIDHRGGLGYTF. The J gene is TRBJ1-2, the V gene TRBV19; D is perhaps TRBD1 (6 bases). CDR3 length equals 15 residues. Between the trimmed V and J ends, which lost 0 bases and 8 bases, there was a span of 16 bases. The germline gives CDR1 LNHDA, CDR2 SQIVND (reference sequence).

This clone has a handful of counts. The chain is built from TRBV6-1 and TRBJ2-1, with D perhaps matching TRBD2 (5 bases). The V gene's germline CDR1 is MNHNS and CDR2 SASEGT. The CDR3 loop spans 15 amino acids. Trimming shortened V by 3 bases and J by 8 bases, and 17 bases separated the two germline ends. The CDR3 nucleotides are TGTGCCAGCAGTGATCGGGGAACCCCTCAGGATGAGCAGTTCTTC. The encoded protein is CASSDRGTPQDEQFF.

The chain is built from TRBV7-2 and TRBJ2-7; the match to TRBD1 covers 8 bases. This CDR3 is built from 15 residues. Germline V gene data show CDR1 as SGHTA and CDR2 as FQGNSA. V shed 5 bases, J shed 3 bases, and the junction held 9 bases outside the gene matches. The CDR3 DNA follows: TGTGCCAGCAGCGCCCCAGGGGGCCTAGGCTACGAGCAGTACTTC. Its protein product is CASSAPGGLGYEQYF.

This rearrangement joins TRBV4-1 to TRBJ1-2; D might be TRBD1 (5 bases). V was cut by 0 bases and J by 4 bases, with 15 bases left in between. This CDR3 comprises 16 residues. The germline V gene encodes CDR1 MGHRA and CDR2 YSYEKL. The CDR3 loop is CASSQDMGGSSYGYTF. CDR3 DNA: TGCGCCAGCAGCCAAGATATGGGGGGTAGTTCCTATGGCTACACCTTC.

In DNA, the CDR3 is TGTGCCTCCGGCCGCCCTGGCGGGGATAAAGAGACCCAGTACTTC. Amino acids: CASGRPGGDKETQYF. This chain connects TRBV28 to TRBJ2-5; D is possibly TRBD2 (6 bases). The length of the CDR3 is 15 residues. Trimming cost V 11 bases and J 3 bases, with 22 bases left between them. Germline values: CDR1 MDHEN, CDR2 SYDVKM.

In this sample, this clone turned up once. This CDR3 is CASSAGTSGTGADTQYF. Here the CDR3 DNA reads TGCGCCAGCAGCGCCGGGACTAGCGGGACAGGTGCAGATACGCAGTATTTT. The J gene is TRBJ2-3, the V gene TRBV5-1; 13 bases fit TRBD2. The germline V gene has CDR1 SGHRS and CDR2 YFSETQ. J lost 4 bases, V lost 4 bases, and 9 bases had no gene match. CDR3 length: 17 amino acids.

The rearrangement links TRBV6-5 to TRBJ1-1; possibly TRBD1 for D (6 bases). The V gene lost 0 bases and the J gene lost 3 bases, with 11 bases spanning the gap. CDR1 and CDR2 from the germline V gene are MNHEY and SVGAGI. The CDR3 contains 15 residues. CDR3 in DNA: TGTGCCAGCAGTTACTCGACAGGTCATGACACTGAAGCTTTCTTT. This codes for CASSYSTGHDTEAFF.

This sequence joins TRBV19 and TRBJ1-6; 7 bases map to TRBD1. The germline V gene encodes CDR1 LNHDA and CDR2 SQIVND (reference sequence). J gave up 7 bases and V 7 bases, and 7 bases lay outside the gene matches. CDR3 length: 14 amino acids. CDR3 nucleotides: TGTGCCAGTACTAACGACAGGGTAAATTCACCCCTCCACTTT. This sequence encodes CASTNDRVNSPLHF. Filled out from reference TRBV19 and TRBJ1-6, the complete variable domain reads DGGITQSPKYLFRKEGQNVTLSCEQNLNHDAMYWYRQDPGQGLRLIYYSQIVNDFQKGDIAEGYSVSREKKESFPLTVTSAQKNPTAFYLCASTNDRVNSPLHFGNGTRLTVT.

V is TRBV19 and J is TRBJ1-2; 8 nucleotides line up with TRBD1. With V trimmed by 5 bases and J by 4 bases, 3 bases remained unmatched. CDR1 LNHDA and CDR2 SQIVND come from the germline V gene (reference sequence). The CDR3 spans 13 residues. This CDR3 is CASSGTGGYGYTF. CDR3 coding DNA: TGTGCCAGTAGTGGGACAGGAGGCTATGGCTACACCTTC.